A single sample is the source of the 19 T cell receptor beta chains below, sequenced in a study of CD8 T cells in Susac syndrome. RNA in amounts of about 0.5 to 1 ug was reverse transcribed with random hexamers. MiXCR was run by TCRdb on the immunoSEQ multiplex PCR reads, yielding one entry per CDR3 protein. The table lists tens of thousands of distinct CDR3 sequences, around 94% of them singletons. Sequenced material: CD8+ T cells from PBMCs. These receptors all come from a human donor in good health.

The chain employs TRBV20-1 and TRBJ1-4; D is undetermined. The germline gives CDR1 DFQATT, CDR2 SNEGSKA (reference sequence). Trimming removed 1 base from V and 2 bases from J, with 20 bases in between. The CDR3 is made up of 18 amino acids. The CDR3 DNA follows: TGCAGTGCTAGAGGGATACGGGCACCCTTACTGACTAATGAAAAACTGTTTTTT. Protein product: CSARGIRAPLLTNEKLFF.

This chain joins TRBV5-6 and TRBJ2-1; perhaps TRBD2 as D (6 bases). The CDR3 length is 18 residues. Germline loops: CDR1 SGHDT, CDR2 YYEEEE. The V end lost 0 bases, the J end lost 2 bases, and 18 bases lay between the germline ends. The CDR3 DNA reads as TGTGCCAGCAGCTTGGAGGAGTTATCGGGGGTCGCCTACAATGAGCAGTTCTTC. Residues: CASSLEELSGVAYNEQFF.

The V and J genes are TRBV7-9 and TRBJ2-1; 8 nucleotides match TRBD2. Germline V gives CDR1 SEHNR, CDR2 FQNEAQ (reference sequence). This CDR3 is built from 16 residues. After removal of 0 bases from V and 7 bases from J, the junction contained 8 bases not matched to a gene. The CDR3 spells CASSLARRGAGNEQFF. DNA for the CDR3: TGTGCCAGCAGCTTAGCGCGGCGGGGGGCGGGGAATGAGCAGTTCTTC.

CDR3 in amino acids: CASSWSSSPNNEQFF. CDR3 sequence (DNA): TGTGCCAGTAGTTGGAGCTCCTCACCGAACAATGAGCAGTTCTTC. The chain carries TRBV19 and TRBJ2-1; D gene ambiguous. This CDR3 has 15 residues. The V end was cut by 5 bases, the J end by 5 bases, with 16 bases between. Germline assignment: CDR1 LNHDA and CDR2 SQIVND (reference sequence).

CDR3 amino acids: CASSLDRYNEQFF. The CDR3 DNA reads TGTGCCAGCAGCTTGGACCGTTACAATGAGCAGTTCTTC. The gene calls are TRBV7-8 and TRBJ2-1; D gene uncertain. The V gene lost 3 bases and the J gene lost 4 bases, with 7 bases spanning the gap. Germline-derived CDR1 and CDR2 are SGHVS and FQNEAQ. The CDR3 consists of 13 residues.

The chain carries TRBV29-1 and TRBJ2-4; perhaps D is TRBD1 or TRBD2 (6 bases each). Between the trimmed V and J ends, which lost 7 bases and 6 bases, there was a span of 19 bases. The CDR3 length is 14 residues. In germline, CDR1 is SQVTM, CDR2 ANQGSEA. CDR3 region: CSAEGGQGGNIQYF. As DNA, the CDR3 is TGCAGCGCCGAGGGGGGCCAAGGAGGAAACATTCAGTACTTC. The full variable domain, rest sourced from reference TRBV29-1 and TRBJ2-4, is SAVISQKPSRDICQRGTSLTIQCQVDSQVTMMFWYRQQPGQSLTLIATANQGSEATYESGFVIDKFPISRPNLTFSTLTVSNMSPEDSSIYLCSAEGGQGGNIQYFGAGTRLSVL.

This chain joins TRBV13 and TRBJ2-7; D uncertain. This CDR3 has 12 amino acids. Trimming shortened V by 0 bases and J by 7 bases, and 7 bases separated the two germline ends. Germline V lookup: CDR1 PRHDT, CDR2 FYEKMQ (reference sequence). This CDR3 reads CASSLGRKEQYF. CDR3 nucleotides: TGTGCCAGCAGCTTAGGCCGTAAGGAGCAGTACTTC.

For the CDR3, the DNA is TGTGCCAGCAGTTCCAGGGGTAAAGGGGAGCCTCACAATGAGCAGTTCTTC. It is translated as CASSSRGKGEPHNEQFF. The chain couples TRBV27 to TRBJ2-1; possibly TRBD1 for D (6 bases). Germline V gene data show CDR1 as MNHEY and CDR2 as SMNVEV (reference sequence). V lost 4 bases and J 5 bases, leaving 21 bases between the germline ends. The CDR3 runs 17 residues.

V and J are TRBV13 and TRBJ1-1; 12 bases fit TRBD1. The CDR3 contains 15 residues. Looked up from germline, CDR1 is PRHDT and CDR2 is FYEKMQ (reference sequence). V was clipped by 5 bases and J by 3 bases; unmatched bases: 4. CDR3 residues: CASSLRDRGHTEAFF. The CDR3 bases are TGTGCCAGCAGCCTTAGGGACAGGGGGCACACTGAAGCTTTCTTT.

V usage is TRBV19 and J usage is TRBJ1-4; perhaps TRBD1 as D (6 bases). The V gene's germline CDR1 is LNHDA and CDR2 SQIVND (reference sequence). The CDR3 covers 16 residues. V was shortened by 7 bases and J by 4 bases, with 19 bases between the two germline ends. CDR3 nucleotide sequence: TGTGCCAGTACCTCCCACTCGGGGGCAGTTAATGAAAAACTGTTTTTT. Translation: CASTSHSGAVNEKLFF.

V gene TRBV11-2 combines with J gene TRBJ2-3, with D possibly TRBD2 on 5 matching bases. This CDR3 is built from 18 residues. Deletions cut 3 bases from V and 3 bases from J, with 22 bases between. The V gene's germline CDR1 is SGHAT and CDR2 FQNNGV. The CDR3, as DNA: TGTGCCAGCAGCTTTCCCGCGGGCAGCCAAGTTGGGACAGATACGCAGTATTTT. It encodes CASSFPAGSQVGTDTQYF.

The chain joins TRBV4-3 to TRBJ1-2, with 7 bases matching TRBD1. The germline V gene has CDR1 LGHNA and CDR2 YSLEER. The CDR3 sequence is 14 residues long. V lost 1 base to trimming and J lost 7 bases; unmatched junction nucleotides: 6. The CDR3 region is CASSQGETGFGYTF. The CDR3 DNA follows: TGCGCCAGCAGCCAAGGGGAGACAGGGTTTGGCTACACCTTC.

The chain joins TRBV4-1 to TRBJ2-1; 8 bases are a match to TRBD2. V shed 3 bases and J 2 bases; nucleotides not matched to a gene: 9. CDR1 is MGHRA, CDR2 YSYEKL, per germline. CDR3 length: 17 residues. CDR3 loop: CASSHPRGGKTYNEQFF. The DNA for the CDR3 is TGCGCCAGCAGCCACCCTCGGGGGGGAAAAACCTACAATGAGCAGTTCTTC.

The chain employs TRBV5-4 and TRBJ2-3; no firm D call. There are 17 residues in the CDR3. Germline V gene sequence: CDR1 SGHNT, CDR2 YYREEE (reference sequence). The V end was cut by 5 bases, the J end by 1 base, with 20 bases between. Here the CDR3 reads CASSPAPIPLGTDTQYF. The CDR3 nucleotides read TGTGCCAGCAGTCCCGCTCCAATCCCTCTCGGCACAGATACGCAGTATTTT.

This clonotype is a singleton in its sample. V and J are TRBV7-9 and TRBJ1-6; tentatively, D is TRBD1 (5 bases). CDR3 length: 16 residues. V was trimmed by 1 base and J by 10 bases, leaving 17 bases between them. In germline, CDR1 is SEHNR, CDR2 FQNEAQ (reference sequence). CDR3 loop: CASSLGPEGLRSPLHF. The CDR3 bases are TGTGCCAGCAGCTTAGGACCGGAGGGGCTACGGTCACCCCTCCACTTT.

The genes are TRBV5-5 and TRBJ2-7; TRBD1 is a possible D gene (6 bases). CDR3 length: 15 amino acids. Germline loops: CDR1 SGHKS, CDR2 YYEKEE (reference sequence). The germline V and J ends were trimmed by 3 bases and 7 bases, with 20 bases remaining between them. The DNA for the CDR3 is TGTGCCAGCAGCTCGGATCTGGCAGGGGTGAATGAGCAGTACTTC. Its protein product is CASSSDLAGVNEQYF.

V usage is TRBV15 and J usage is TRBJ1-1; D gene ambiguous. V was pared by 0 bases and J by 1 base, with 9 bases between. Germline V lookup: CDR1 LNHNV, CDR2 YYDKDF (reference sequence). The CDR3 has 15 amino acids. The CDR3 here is CATSRDRAGNTEAFF. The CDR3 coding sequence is TGTGCCACCAGCAGAGATCGAGCAGGGAACACTGAAGCTTTCTTT.

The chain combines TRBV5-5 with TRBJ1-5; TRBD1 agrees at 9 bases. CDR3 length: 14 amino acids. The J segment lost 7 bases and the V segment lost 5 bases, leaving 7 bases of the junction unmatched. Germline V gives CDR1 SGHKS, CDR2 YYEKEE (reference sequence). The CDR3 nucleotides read TGTGCCAGCAGTGAAGACAGGGGGAGACAGCCCCAGCATTTT. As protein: CASSEDRGRQPQHF.

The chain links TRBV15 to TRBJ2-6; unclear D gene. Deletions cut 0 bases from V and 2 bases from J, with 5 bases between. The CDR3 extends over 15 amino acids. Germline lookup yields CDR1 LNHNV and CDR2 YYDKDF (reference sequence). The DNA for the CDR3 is TGTGCCACCAGCAGAGATGGGGCTGGGGCCAACGTCCTGACTTTC. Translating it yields CATSRDGAGANVLTF.